This T cell receptor beta chain derives from a study of blood T cell repertoires in COVID-19 (dated by TCRdb to 2020 to 2021). Regarding the complete study: The collaborator samples originated in the United States, Italy and Spain and spanned the acute and convalescent phases of COVID-19. The sample metadata nearly always contained a de-identified subject ID, COVID-19 status, age in years and sex. The material from the prospective study consisted of cDNA or gDNA derived from T cells, B-cell-depleted T cells, or PBMCs. Where available, HLA class I and class II types were obtained from metadata supplied by the sample provider rather than from assay-based typing. The samples were drawn from two sources: the first 160 participants of the ongoing ImmuneRACE study, and some 1,300 subjects contributed by 6 global collaborators. Deeply sampled blood TCRbeta repertoires from subjects exposed to, actively infected with, or recovered from COVID-19 were included in the dataset. The repertoires were made available in a free public database intended to serve as a resource for research on the immune response to SARS-CoV-2. General study outcomes and caveats: The quantity of clinical and demographic metadata differed by source and by participant and was supplied without curation.

The immunoSEQ Assay, a bias-controlled multiplex PCR, was used to amplify TCRbeta CDR3 regions from genomic DNA. Per the source publication's procedure: The number of nucleated cells in each sample was estimated from the amplification of reference gene primers within the assay. To quantify the absolute abundance of each unique TCRbeta CDR3 rearrangement, sequence reads were collapsed and filtered. Productive Simpson clonality was computed per sample as the square root of Simpson's diversity index over productive rearrangements. This is the immuneACCESS table as TCRdb keeps it, with only in-frame sequences that have V and J called. A part of the clones is gone; compared with another copy, unresolved V genes explain less than half, and the rest is unexplained. D and trimming were read from the DNA, whereas the V and J calls and clone size are those reported in that table. The sample yields 200,000 to 250,000 clones; 85% were counted once. The ten largest clones capture 9.1% of the sample.

The germline V gene sets CDR1 to MDHEN and CDR2 to SYDVKM. Relative to germline, V is 6 bases shorter and J is 1 base shorter, with 12 bases between their ends. Measured from the cysteine to the phenylalanine, the CDR3 is 14 residues long. The retained sequence is limited to the CDR3, 42 bases, with the frame set at the first base. Enrolling through a virtual design, the prospective study's participants ranged in age from roughly 18 to 89 years and lived across roughly 24 United States geographic areas. Cohort assignment in the prospective study relied on participant-reported clinical history from a screening survey and a study questionnaire. Mobile phlebotomists in the prospective study collected whole blood, serum and a nasopharyngeal or oropharyngeal swab from every participant. Prospective study participants could optionally give additional blood draws and questionnaires over an approximately two-month period. Before DNA extraction, prospective study blood samples were shipped either frozen or at room temperature.

This clone occurred a few times. The antigen this receptor binds is unknown. Nothing much larger sits one base from this clone, and base qualities are not available. The clonotype was recovered from a woman aged 50 to 60 with acute COVID-19. Rearrangement joined TRBV28 to TRBJ1-1; a confident D gene designation cannot be given. The specimen sequenced was PBMCs or T cells enriched from blood (not recorded which). The bases read TGTGCCAGCAGGGCGGGATCCCCGAACACTGAAGCTTTCTTT. Translated, this is CASRAGSPNTEAFF.